What follows are 5 T cell receptor beta chains derived from one specimen sequenced in a study of glioma-infiltrating T cells. Using RNA template, CDR3s of TCR alpha and beta were amplified with iRepertoire arm-PCR. A single record per CDR3 protein comes from TCRdb applying MiXCR to the multiplex PCR reads. The sample yields about 410,000 distinct CDR3 sequences, about two fifths seen once. The sample consisted of glioma tissue, nonneoplastic brain tissue, or PBMCs (not recorded which). Receptors originate from a human donor with low-grade glioma or glioblastoma, undergoing nonglioma brain surgery, or in good health (not recorded which).

This chain uses TRBV18 with TRBJ2-5, with 9 bases fitting TRBD1. The germline V gene encodes CDR1 KGHSH and CDR2 LQKENI. This CDR3 spans 17 amino acids. Unmatched junction bases numbered 8, after V lost 3 bases and J lost 0 bases. CDR3 protein: CASSPSLGQGHQETQYF. As DNA, the CDR3 is TGTGCCAGCTCACCCTCATTGGGACAGGGACACCAAGAGACCCAGTACTTC.

Note on this clonotype: This could be a read error, since a much larger clone is one nucleotide away. The chain is built from TRBV6-5 and TRBJ2-3; 13 nucleotides agree with TRBD2. The CDR3 is 16 residues long. The germline CDR1 and CDR2 sequences are MNHEY and SVGAGI. The CDR3 region has the DNA TGTGCCAGCAGAGAACTAGCGGGAGGGATCACAGATACGAAGTATTTT. Encoded protein: CASRELAGGITDTKYF.

The V gene is TRBV6-1, the J gene TRBJ1-6; 7 nucleotides match TRBD1. CDR3 length: 14 residues. Germline V gene sequence: CDR1 MNHNS, CDR2 SASEGT. The J segment lost 10 bases and the V segment lost 7 bases, leaving 10 bases of the junction unmatched. The CDR3, as DNA: TGTGCCAGCACCTCGACAGGGCTCGGATCACCCCTCCACTTT. Encoded protein: CASTSTGLGSPLHF.

This clonotype was seen repeatedly, ten times or more. The chain links TRBV7-2 to TRBJ1-1, with 7 nucleotides matching TRBD1. Trimming at V came to 10 bases and at J to 3 bases, leaving 5 bases not matched to a gene. CDR1 and CDR2 (germline): SGHTA, FQGNSA. This CDR3 has 12 residues. The CDR3 reads CATKQGYTEAFF. The CDR3 bases are TGTGCCACGAAACAGGGGTACACTGAAGCTTTCTTT.

Regarding this clonotype: Compared with germline, one end of the junction differs, possibly owing to a read error. V gene TRBV6-5 combines with J gene TRBJ2-4; unclear D gene. The CDR3 loop spans 14 amino acids. The germline V gene encodes CDR1 MNHEY and CDR2 SVGAGI. The CDR3, as DNA: TGTGCCATCAGTCGAACAGAGTCCAAAAACATTCAGTACTTC. This sequence encodes CAISRTESKNIQYF.